This T cell receptor (beta chain) appears in the sequencing data of a study of blood T cell repertoires in COVID-19. Study context: Material from acute and convalescent COVID-19 was sourced from the United States, Italy and Spain. PBMCs, B-cell-depleted T cells, or T cells were the source of the cDNA or gDNA that made up the material.

Using immunoSEQ multiplex PCR, the repertoire was profiled, and TCRdb retains in-frame clones only, with some absent. Counted here are more than 45,000 clones, around 86% occurring once; the ten biggest clones make up approximately 16%. Germline V CDR1 and CDR2: SGHRS, YFSETQ. V trimming: 0 bases; J trimming: 7 bases; junction bases outside the gene matches: 6. CDR3 size: 16 residues. This receptor was obtained from a man aged 60-69 years with active or convalescent COVID-19. The V call is TRBV5-1, the J call TRBJ1-6; 8 nucleotides align to TRBD1. The sample consisted of peripheral blood. The CDR3 DNA reads as TGCGCCAGCAGCTTGGCTTGGACAGGGAAGAATTCACCCCTCCACTTT. Protein product: CASSLAWTGKNSPLHF.